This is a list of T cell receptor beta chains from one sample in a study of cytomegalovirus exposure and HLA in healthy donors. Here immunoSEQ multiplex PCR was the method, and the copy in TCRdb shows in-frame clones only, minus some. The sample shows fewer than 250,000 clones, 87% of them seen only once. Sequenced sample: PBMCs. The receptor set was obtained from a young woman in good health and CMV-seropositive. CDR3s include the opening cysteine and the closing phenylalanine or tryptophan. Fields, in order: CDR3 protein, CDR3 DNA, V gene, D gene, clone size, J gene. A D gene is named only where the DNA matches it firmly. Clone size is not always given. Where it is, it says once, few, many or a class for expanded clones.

CDR3aa: CASRPDRVGTEAFF; CDR3nt: TGCGCCAGCAGACCCGACAGGGTTGGCACTGAAGCTTTCTTT; v_gene: TRBV10-2; d_gene: TRBD1; abundance: .; j_gene: TRBJ1-1
CDR3aa: CASSPRRIAGQETQYF; CDR3nt: TGTGCCAGCTCACCACGACGGATAGCGGGACAAGAGACCCAGTACTTC; v_gene: TRBV18; d_gene: TRBD2; abundance: .; j_gene: TRBJ2-5
CDR3aa: CASSRVETQYF; CDR3nt: TGTGCCAGCAGCCGGGTAGAGACCCAGTACTTC; v_gene: TRBV11-2; d_gene: .; abundance: .; j_gene: TRBJ2-5
CDR3aa: CASSYSRRPLGVGYTF; CDR3nt: TGTGCCAGCAGTTACTCTCGAAGGCCCCTGGGCGTCGGCTACACCTTC; v_gene: TRBV6-5; d_gene: .; abundance: .; j_gene: TRBJ1-2
CDR3aa: CASSMGLQNYEQYF; CDR3nt: TGTGCCAGCAGTATGGGACTGCAGAACTACGAGCAGTACTTC; v_gene: TRBV27; d_gene: .; abundance: .; j_gene: TRBJ2-7
CDR3aa: CASSPAFDRGQFF; CDR3nt: TGTGCCAGCTCACCCGCCTTTGACAGGGGGCAGTTCTTC; v_gene: TRBV18; d_gene: TRBD1; abundance: .; j_gene: TRBJ2-1
CDR3aa: CASSVDVDNYGYTF; CDR3nt: TGTGCCAGCAGCGTAGATGTAGATAACTATGGCTACACCTTC; v_gene: TRBV9; d_gene: .; abundance: .; j_gene: TRBJ1-2
CDR3aa: CAWGRGVNTEAFF; CDR3nt: TGTGCCTGGGGCAGGGGAGTGAACACTGAAGCTTTCTTT; v_gene: TRBV30; d_gene: .; abundance: .; j_gene: TRBJ1-1
CDR3aa: CASSPGGIGGSSYEQYF; CDR3nt: TGTGCCAGCAGTCCAGGGGGTATAGGGGGAAGCTCCTACGAGCAGTACTTC; v_gene: TRBV28; d_gene: TRBD1; abundance: once; j_gene: TRBJ2-7
CDR3aa: CACSKGSTEAFF; CDR3nt: TGTGCCTGCTCCAAGGGGTCCACTGAAGCTTTCTTT; v_gene: TRBV30; d_gene: .; abundance: .; j_gene: TRBJ1-1
CDR3aa: CASSQGAAVNTGELFF; CDR3nt: TGCGCCAGCAGCCAAGGGGCAGCGGTTAACACCGGGGAGCTGTTTTTT; v_gene: TRBV4-1; d_gene: .; abundance: .; j_gene: TRBJ2-2